These T cell receptor beta chains were read from a single sample in a study of beta chain features in type 1 diabetes. Libraries were prepared by immunoSEQ multiplex PCR; TCRdb keeps only in-frame clonotypes and omits some of them. There are 300,000 to 450,000 clones in the sample; around 13% occur only once, and about 0.017% lies in the top ten. The specimen sequenced was naive CD4+ T cells from blood. The receptors shown here come from a man in his late teens or twenties in good health. CDR3s leave out the opening cysteine and the closing phenylalanine or tryptophan.

v_gene: TRBV4-3
CDR3aa: ASSQDFGFRTSGVY

v_gene: TRBV7-9
CDR3aa: ASSMGQGGEKLF

v_gene: TRBV5-1
CDR3aa: ASSLDRGPHEQY

v_gene: TRBV9
CDR3aa: ASSVATGTGSNTIY

v_gene: TRBV25-1
CDR3aa: ASSAPATGVNTGELF

v_gene: TRBV6-1
CDR3aa: ATRETQETQY

v_gene: TRBV6-5
CDR3aa: ASSYSQGLQETQY

v_gene: TRBV2
CDR3aa: ASRPGQGGTGELF

v_gene: TRBV6-1
CDR3aa: ASSDPGLAGDEQF

v_gene: TRBV5-1
CDR3aa: ASSWETGFNGYT

v_gene: TRBV30
CDR3aa: AWTLGQDASPLH

v_gene: TRBV2
CDR3aa: ASIFSGIGFETQY

v_gene: TRBV15
CDR3aa: ATSRGIGQGNTEAF

v_gene: TRBV30
CDR3aa: ASHRVNTEVF

v_gene: TRBV5-4
CDR3aa: ASSLALTSGSNEQF

v_gene: TRBV4-3
CDR3aa: ASSQGSVGQQGLPVF

v_gene: TRBV18
CDR3aa: ASSPGSSGEQF

v_gene: TRBV10-3
CDR3aa: AIGTFAEGNIQY

v_gene: TRBV28
CDR3aa: ASSRYEQY

v_gene: TRBV11-2
CDR3aa: ASILGPAQETQY

v_gene: TRBV7-2
CDR3aa: ASSVQGNQPQH

v_gene: TRBV19
CDR3aa: ASSLGLQETQY

v_gene: TRBV7-2
CDR3aa: ASSWRSYQETQY

v_gene: TRBV27
CDR3aa: ASSHGGGNEQF

v_gene: TRBV27
CDR3aa: ASTRLGDNEQF

v_gene: TRBV7-3
CDR3aa: ASSSGQRASPLH

v_gene: TRBV7-2
CDR3aa: ASSLGQGAYEQY

v_gene: TRBV7-7
CDR3aa: ASSYGLAGHQETQY

v_gene: TRBV7-8
CDR3aa: ASSKQGRREQY

v_gene: TRBV6-1
CDR3aa: ASSEALVGGLREQY

v_gene: TRBV5-4
CDR3aa: ASSLAAGINYDEQF

v_gene: TRBV7-8
CDR3aa: ASSPRDSSYEQY

v_gene: TRBV7-6
CDR3aa: ASSLNPAGNTEAF

v_gene: TRBV11-1
CDR3aa: ASSSLVGGASEQY

v_gene: TRBV7-3
CDR3aa: ASSLGLRGQETQY

v_gene: TRBV18
CDR3aa: ASSPEGAEAF

v_gene: TRBV6-5
CDR3aa: ASRTAGVPNTEAF

v_gene: TRBV30
CDR3aa: AWSAFPSSYEQY

v_gene: TRBV5-4
CDR3aa: ASSLSTNSYNEQF

v_gene: TRBV4-2
CDR3aa: ASDPAGASYNEQF

v_gene: TRBV9
CDR3aa: ASSVDGTGGLYGYT

v_gene: TRBV2
CDR3aa: ATRPRDSFSPLH

v_gene: TRBV18
CDR3aa: ASSPSGGNEQY

v_gene: TRBV11-1
CDR3aa: ASSLVSRGRKGDTQY

v_gene: TRBV4-3
CDR3aa: ASSQVELRTLYNEQF

v_gene: TRBV19
CDR3aa: ASLPDRGRRELF

v_gene: TRBV30
CDR3aa: ACYRGILDEQF

v_gene: TRBV9
CDR3aa: ASSLQGGFDTQY